The clone carrying this T cell receptor (beta chain) was observed a few times. Sample-barcoded 5' priming and a J-beta primer mix drove a second PCR of roughly 7 to 11 cycles. There were at least 2.5 million CDR3-containing paired-end reads obtained from each sample. TCRdb re-called the 5' RACE reads with MiXCR, one entry per CDR3 protein. The sample includes around 1,600,000 distinct CDR3 sequences, approximately 43% of them seen just once. This entry is derived from a study of blood T cells in healthy people across ages. Peripheral blood was drawn, around 9.3 milliliters per donor. This CDR3 contains 17 residues. V shed 3 bases and J shed 0 bases, with 14 bases lying between them. Per germline, CDR1 KGHDR and CDR2 SFDVKD.

The sequence was collected from a woman between 18 and 29 years old in good health. V usage is TRBV24-1 and J usage is TRBJ2-1; no reliable D call. Specimen: blood. The CDR3 sequence: CATSDGATYSSYNEQFF. As DNA, the CDR3 is TGTGCCACCAGTGATGGAGCAACTTACAGCTCCTACAATGAGCAGTTCTTC.